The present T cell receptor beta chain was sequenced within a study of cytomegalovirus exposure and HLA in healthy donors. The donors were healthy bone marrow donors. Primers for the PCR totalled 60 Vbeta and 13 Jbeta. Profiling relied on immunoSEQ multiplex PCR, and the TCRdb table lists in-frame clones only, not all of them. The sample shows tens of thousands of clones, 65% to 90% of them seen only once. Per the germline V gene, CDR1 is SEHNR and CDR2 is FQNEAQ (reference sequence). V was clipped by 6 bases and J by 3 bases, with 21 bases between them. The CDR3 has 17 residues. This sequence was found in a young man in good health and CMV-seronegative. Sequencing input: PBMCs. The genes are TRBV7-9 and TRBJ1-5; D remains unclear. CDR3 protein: CASRFTPGGLYNQPQHF. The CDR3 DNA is TGTGCCAGCAGGTTTACCCCCGGAGGGCTGTACAATCAGCCCCAGCATTTT.